This T cell receptor beta chain was documented in a study of cytomegalovirus exposure and HLA in healthy donors. This CDR3 comprises 15 residues. Germline CDR1 SGHKS, CDR2 YYEKEE (reference sequence). Trimming shortened V by 4 bases and J by 4 bases, and 15 bases separated the two germline ends. Primers for the PCR totalled 60 Vbeta and 13 Jbeta. The protocol was immunoSEQ multiplex PCR, while the TCRdb copy is restricted to in-frame clones and leaves out a portion. This sample has around 190,000 clones, with around three quarters found just once. This receptor was obtained from a woman in her 30s in good health and CMV-seropositive. The J gene is TRBJ2-1, the V gene TRBV5-5; maybe TRBD2 (6 bases). The sample consisted of PBMCs. The CDR3, as DNA: TGTGCCAGCAGCCGGCGGGGAGACTCGTACAATGAGCAGTTCTTC. Protein: CASSRRGDSYNEQFF.